A selection of T cell receptor beta chains follows, all from one sample in a study of blood T cell repertoires in COVID-19. The assay was immunoSEQ multiplex PCR, and TCRdb's table has in-frame clones only and misses some. The table has over 100,000 clones, over 80% seen once. The sample comprised peripheral blood. These receptor sequences come from a man aged 45-60 years with active COVID-19. Both conserved end residues are part of each CDR3. A D gene is named only where the DNA matches it firmly. Clone size appears in some rows only: once, few, many, or a class for an expanded clone.

D gene,J gene,clone size,V gene,CDR3 DNA,CDR3 protein
TRBD1,TRBJ1-5,-,TRBV12-5,TGTGCTAGTGGTTCAGGACAGGGGAACAATCAGCCCCAGCATTTT,CASGSGQGNNQPQHF
-,TRBJ2-3,once,TRBV3-1/TRBV3-2,TGTGCCAGCAGCCTTACCCTTCCGAGCGGCGGAAGCACAGATACGCAGTATTTT,CASSLTLPSGGSTDTQYF
TRBD1,TRBJ1-4,once,TRBV4-1,TGCGCCAGCAGCCGCACAGGGGCGCCTAATGAAAAACTGTTTTTT,CASSRTGAPNEKLFF
TRBD2,TRBJ2-3,-,TRBV9,TGTGCCAGCAGCATACTAGCGGGGGGGCTTGGAGATACGCAGTATTTT,CASSILAGGLGDTQYF
-,TRBJ2-1,-,TRBV3-1/TRBV3-2,TGTGCCAGCAGCCTCCTCTTCGGAAGGATGGAGAATGAGCAGTTCTTC,CASSLLFGRMENEQFF
-,TRBJ2-3,-,TRBV10-3,TGTGCCATCAGTAGTCGGGGGGCCCCCACAGATACGCAGTATTTT,CAISSRGAPTDTQYF
-,TRBJ2-3,-,TRBV15,TGTGCCACCAGCCGGCTCTCGGGGGTAGATACGCAGTATTTT,CATSRLSGVDTQYF
TRBD2,TRBJ2-1,-,TRBV5-4,TGTGCCAGCAGCTTGGGACTAGCAAGTCCCAATGAGCAGTTCTTC,CASSLGLASPNEQFF
-,TRBJ1-2,-,TRBV6-2/TRBV6-3,TGTGCCAGCAGCCGTACGGTGCCAACCAGGGAAGGTTACACCTTC,CASSRTVPTREGYTF
TRBD1,TRBJ1-4,-,TRBV19,TGTGCCAGTAGTCCGGACAGGGGGTTAAAAAAGGCAACTAATGAAAAACTGTTTTTT,CASSPDRGLKKATNEKLFF
-,TRBJ1-2,-,TRBV19,TGTGCCAGTACCAGAACAGGGTCTACTAACTATGGCTACACCTTC,CASTRTGSTNYGYTF
TRBD1,TRBJ2-3,-,TRBV3-1/TRBV3-2,TGTGCCAGCAGCCTACAGGGGGCGCAAGATACGCAGTATTTT,CASSLQGAQDTQYF
-,TRBJ2-2,-,TRBV5-1,TGCGCCAGCAGCTTGGCCAGCAGGGGGGTCACCGGGGAGCTGTTTTTT,CASSLASRGVTGELFF
TRBD1,TRBJ1-2,few,TRBV11-2,TGTGCCAGCAGCCTTCAACAGGGGGTTGGCTATGGCTACACCTTC,CASSLQQGVGYGYTF
TRBD1,TRBJ1-6,once,TRBV9,TGTGCCAGCAGCGTAGACGACAGGGGACGGTCACCCCTCCACTTT,CASSVDDRGRSPLHF
TRBD1,TRBJ2-7,-,TRBV30,TGTGCCTCGGACAGGGGCTACGAGCAGTACTTC,CASDRGYEQYF
TRBD1,TRBJ2-3,-,TRBV5-1,TGCGCCAGCAGCTTGAGGGGACAGGCTAGCACAGATACGCAGTATTTT,CASSLRGQASTDTQYF
-,TRBJ1-6,-,TRBV3-1/TRBV3-2,TGTGCCAGCAGCCCCCAGGCGGGGGCCCTTTTTCCCCTCCACTTT,CASSPQAGALFPLHF
-,TRBJ2-4,-,TRBV7-3,TGTGCCAGCAGCCGGACAGCCGAAGGCATTCAGTACTTC,CASSRTAEGIQYF
TRBD2,TRBJ2-7,-,TRBV5-4,TGTGCCAGCAGCTTCGAGCGGGGTAACGAGCAGTACTTC,CASSFERGNEQYF
TRBD1,TRBJ1-2,-,TRBV6-4,TGTGCCAGCAGCGACACATTCCGGACAGGGGGCATCGATAACTATGGCTACACCTTC,CASSDTFRTGGIDNYGYTF
-,TRBJ2-7,-,TRBV7-2,TGTGCCAGCAGCTTAGACTCCGAGCAGTACTTC,CASSLDSEQYF
-,TRBJ1-2,-,TRBV18,TGTGCCAGCTCACCAAACCAGGTCGATGGCTACACCTTC,CASSPNQVDGYTF
-,TRBJ2-5,-,TRBV27,TGTGCCAGCAGTTTCGCGAGCGGGGGACAGGAGACCCAGTACTTC,CASSFASGGQETQYF
-,TRBJ2-6,-,TRBV11-2,TGTGCCAGCAGCATTCTAGGGGGCTCTGGGGCCAACGTCCTGACTTTC,CASSILGGSGANVLTF
TRBD1,TRBJ2-2,-,TRBV4-2,TGTGCCAGCAGCCAAGAACGACAGGGCCCCGGGGAGCTGTTTTTT,CASSQERQGPGELFF
-,TRBJ1-2,-,TRBV18,TGTGCCAGCTCACCGACACGGGGAAACTATGGCTACACCTTC,CASSPTRGNYGYTF
TRBD1,TRBJ1-5,-,TRBV18,TGTGCCAGCTCACCGACGGGACAGAGGAATCAGCCCCAGCATTTT,CASSPTGQRNQPQHF
-,TRBJ2-3,-,TRBV7-3,TGTGCCAGCAGTGAAAGGGGCACCACCCGCACAGATACGCAGTATTTT,CASSERGTTRTDTQYF
-,TRBJ1-3,-,TRBV24-1,TGTGCCACCAGTGATCGCGGCGGGACCTCGATGGAAATCACTGGAAACACCATATATTTT,CATSDRGGTSMEITGNTIYF
-,TRBJ2-5,-,TRBV19,TGTGCCAGTATGGTCGGGGAGACCCAGTACTTC,CASMVGETQYF
TRBD1,TRBJ2-7,-,TRBV7-8,TGTGCCAGCAGCTCACCAGACAGGGGAGGCGAGCAGTACTTC,CASSSPDRGGEQYF
TRBD2,TRBJ2-7,once,TRBV11-2,TGTGCCAGCAGCTCGGGAGGATACGAGCAGTACTTC,CASSSGGYEQYF
-,TRBJ2-7,-,TRBV5-1,TGCGCCAGCAGATCCGGCAGGGGTGACGAGCAGTACTTC,CASRSGRGDEQYF
-,TRBJ2-1,-,TRBV2,TGTGCCAGCAGTGCCATCAATGAGCAGTTCTTC,CASSAINEQFF
TRBD1,TRBJ2-2,-,TRBV5-1,TGCGCCAGCAGCTTGGCCCCGGCCGGGGACAGGGGTGCCGGCGGGGAGCTGTTTTTT,CASSLAPAGDRGAGGELFF
TRBD1,TRBJ2-7,-,TRBV5-1,TGCGCCAGCAGCCCCCGGGGACAGGGGTCTCCCTACGAGCAGTACTTC,CASSPRGQGSPYEQYF
TRBD1,TRBJ2-1,-,TRBV5-4,TGTGCCAGCAGCTTGGCCCTTACAGGGGTCGGGAATGAGCAGTTCTTC,CASSLALTGVGNEQFF
TRBD2,TRBJ2-2,-,TRBV7-9,TGTGCCAGCAGCAGAGCGGGGGAATACACCGGGGAGCTGTTTTTT,CASSRAGEYTGELFF
-,TRBJ1-1,-,TRBV7-8,TGTGCCAGCAGCTTAATCCAGAACACTGAAGCTTTCTTT,CASSLIQNTEAFF